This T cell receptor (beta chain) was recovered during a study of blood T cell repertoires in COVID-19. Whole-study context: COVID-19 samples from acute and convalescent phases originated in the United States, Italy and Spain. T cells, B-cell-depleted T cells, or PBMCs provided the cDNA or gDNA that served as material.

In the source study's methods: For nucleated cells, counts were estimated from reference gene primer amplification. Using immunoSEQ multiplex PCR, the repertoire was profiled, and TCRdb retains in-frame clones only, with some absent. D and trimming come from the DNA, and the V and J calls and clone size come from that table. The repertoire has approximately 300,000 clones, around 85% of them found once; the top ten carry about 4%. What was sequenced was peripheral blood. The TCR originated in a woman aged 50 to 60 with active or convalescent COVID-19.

CDR3 loop: CASSRAPDRDQETQYF. The CDR3 DNA sequence: TGTGCCAGCAGCCGGGCCCCCGACAGGGACCAAGAGACCCAGTACTTC. The chain is built from TRBV5-4 and TRBJ2-5; TRBD1 matches at 7 bases. The trim removed 4 bases at V and 0 bases at J, leaving 9 bases unmatched. The germline gives CDR1 SGHNT, CDR2 YYREEE (reference sequence). The length of the CDR3 is 16 residues.